This T cell receptor (beta chain) came from a study of PD-1 blockade in classical Hodgkin lymphoma. Findings of the study overall: Newly diagnosed patients were said to have less baseline TCR diversity than healthy donors did.

Sequencing used immunoSEQ multiplex PCR; TCRdb keeps in-frame clones, though not all of them. The table lists about 15,000 clones, roughly nine tenths of them singletons. Germline lookup yields CDR1 MNHEY and CDR2 SMNVEV (reference sequence). V gave up 4 bases and J gave up 8 bases, with 21 bases separating them. The CDR3 is made up of 16 amino acids. On this clone: The antigen is not known.

As for time point: newly diagnosed, previously untreated cHL patient sample. Sequenced: peripheral blood mononuclear cells (PBMCs). This chain uses TRBV27 with TRBJ2-1; D might be TRBD1 (5 bases). The clonotype originates from a human donor with classical Hodgkin lymphoma. The CDR3: CASSSVLAGQEDEQFF. In DNA form, the CDR3 reads TGTGCCAGCAGTTCAGTTCTGGCAGGGCAAGAGGATGAGCAGTTCTTC.